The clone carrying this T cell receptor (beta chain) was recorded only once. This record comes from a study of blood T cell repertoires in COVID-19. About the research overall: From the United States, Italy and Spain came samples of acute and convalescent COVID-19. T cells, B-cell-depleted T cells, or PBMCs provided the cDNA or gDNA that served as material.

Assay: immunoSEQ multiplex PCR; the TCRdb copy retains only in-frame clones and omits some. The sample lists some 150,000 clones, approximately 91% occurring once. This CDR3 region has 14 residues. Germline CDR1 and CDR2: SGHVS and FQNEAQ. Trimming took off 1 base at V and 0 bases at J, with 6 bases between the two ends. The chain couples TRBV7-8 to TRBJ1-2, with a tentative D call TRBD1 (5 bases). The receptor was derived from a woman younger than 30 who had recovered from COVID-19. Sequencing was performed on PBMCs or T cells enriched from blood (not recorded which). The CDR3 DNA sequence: TGTGCCAGCAGCTTAGGCAGGGCTAACTATGGCTACACCTTC. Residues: CASSLGRANYGYTF. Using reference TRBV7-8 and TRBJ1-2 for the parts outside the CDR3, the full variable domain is GAGVSQSPRYKVAKRGQDVALRCDPISGHVSLFWYQQALGQGPEFLTYFQNEAQLDKSGLPSDRFFAERPEGSVSTLKIQRTQQEDSAVYLCASSLGRANYGYTFGSGTRLTVV.